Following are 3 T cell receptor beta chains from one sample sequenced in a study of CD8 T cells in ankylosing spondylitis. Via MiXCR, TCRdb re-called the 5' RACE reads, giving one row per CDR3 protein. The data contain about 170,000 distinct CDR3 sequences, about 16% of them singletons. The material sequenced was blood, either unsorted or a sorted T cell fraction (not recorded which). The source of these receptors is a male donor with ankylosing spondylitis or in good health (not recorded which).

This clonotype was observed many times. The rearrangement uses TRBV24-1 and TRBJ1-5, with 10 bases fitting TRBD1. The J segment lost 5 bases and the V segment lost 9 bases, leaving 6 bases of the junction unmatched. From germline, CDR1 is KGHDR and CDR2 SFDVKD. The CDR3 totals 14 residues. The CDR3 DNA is TGTGCCACCGCCGGGACAGGGGTAGATCAGCCCCAGCATTTT. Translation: CATAGTGVDQPQHF.

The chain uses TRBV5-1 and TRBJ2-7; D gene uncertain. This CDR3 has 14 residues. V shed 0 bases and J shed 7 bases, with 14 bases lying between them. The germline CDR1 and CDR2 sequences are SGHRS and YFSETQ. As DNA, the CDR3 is TGCGCCAGCAGCTTGGATCAGCCCTTACAGGAGCAGTACTTC. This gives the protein CASSLDQPLQEQYF.

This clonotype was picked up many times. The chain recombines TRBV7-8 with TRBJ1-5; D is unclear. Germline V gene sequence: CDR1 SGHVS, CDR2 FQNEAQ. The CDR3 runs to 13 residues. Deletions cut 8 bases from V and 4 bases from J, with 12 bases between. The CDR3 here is CASHPSGNQPQHF. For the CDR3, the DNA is TGTGCCAGCCATCCCTCGGGGAATCAGCCCCAGCATTTT.